This T cell receptor beta chain was profiled in a study of shared clonotypes between healthy human individuals. Whole-study findings and limits: Clonotype sharing levels among donors were expected to vary with sequencing depth.

A note on this clone: The antigen is unknown.

Germline V gene data show CDR1 as ENHRY and CDR2 as SYGVKD. The CDR3 is made up of 15 amino acids. J was trimmed by 4 bases and V by 6 bases; bases with no gene match: 4. Several immunoSEQ 96-well plates shared each subset's DNA, each plate a replicate. Sequenced by immunoSEQ multiplex PCR; TCRdb stores in-frame clones only, minus some. Among approximately 1,500,000 clones listed, approximately 98% were seen once. The sequenced material came from naive CD4+ T cells sorted from blood. Documented subset: CD45RA+ positively selected. The clonotype comes from a man aged 25-45 years in good health. The chain combines TRBV10-3 with TRBJ2-7, with TRBD2 matching over 15 bases. CDR3 region: CAIRQGLAGGYEQYF. CDR3 coding DNA: TGTGCCATCAGGCAAGGACTAGCGGGAGGGTACGAGCAGTACTTC.